This T cell receptor beta chain was captured in a study of cytomegalovirus exposure and HLA in healthy donors. General study points: An observed cluster of highly shared sequence variants was recorded as a likely sequencing artifact. It was confirmed in vitro that a few of the CMV-associated chains were specific for CMV antigens. Relative to equally common others, HLA-associated TCR beta chains showed greater clonal expansion in a later analysis.

With respect to this clone: What it recognizes is unknown.

V lost 5 bases and J lost 4; bases outside the gene matches: 7. CDR3 size: 14 residues. Germline V gives CDR1 MDHEN, CDR2 SYDVKM. PCR primers comprised 60 Vbeta and 13 Jbeta primers. Original processing notes: Later analysis identified tens of millions of unique TCR beta chains, 9 million to 12 million shared. Generated by immunoSEQ multiplex PCR, the TCRdb table keeps only in-frame clones and is missing some. V, J and clone size derive from that table, while D and trimming were established from the DNA sequence. Its clone listing holds 80,000 to 100,000 clones. The origin of this receptor is a man in his fifties in good health and CMV-seronegative. Material: PBMCs. This chain connects TRBV28 to TRBJ1-2; 7 bases fit TRBD1. The CDR3 nucleotides read TGTGCCAGCAGTACACGACAGGGTATCTATGGCTACACCTTC. Translating it yields CASSTRQGIYGYTF.